These 7 T cell receptor beta chains were all obtained from the same sample, sequenced in a study of blood T cell repertoires in COVID-19. The protocol was immunoSEQ multiplex PCR, while the TCRdb copy is restricted to in-frame clones and leaves out a portion. The data hold more than 140,000 clones, with about 90% observed a single time. Sequencing used peripheral blood. The receptors originated from a woman in her fifties or sixties with acute or convalescent COVID-19.

The chain joins TRBV21-1 to TRBJ2-7; the table's D call of TRBD2 was not tested on the DNA. TRBV21-1 is noted as a pseudogene. The CDR3 contains 18 residues. CDR3 nucleotides: TGTGCCAGCAGCAAACGATGCGGGGGGGCCGAAATTTACTACGAGCAGTACTTC. It codes for CASSKRCGGAEIYYEQYF.

The chain is built from TRBV5-4 and TRBJ1-2, with a weak D call TRBD1 (5 bases). V was clipped by 0 bases and J by 5 bases, with 14 bases between them. Germline assignment: CDR1 SGHNT and CDR2 YYREEE (reference sequence). This CDR3 comprises 15 residues. CDR3 DNA sequence: TGTGCCAGCAGCTTGGCCCTGGGGCAGCAATATGGCTACACCTTC. Translating gives CASSLALGQQYGYTF. Combining the CDR3 with reference TRBV5-4 and TRBJ1-2 gives the whole variable domain ETGVTQSPTHLIKTRGQQVTLRCSSQSGHNTVSWYQQALGQGPQFIFQYYREEENGRGNFPPRFSGLQFPNYSSELNVNALELDDSALYLCASSLALGQQYGYTFGSGTRLTVV.

CDR3 sequence reads: CASSIGTARSYEQYF. For the CDR3, the DNA is TGCGCCAGCAGCATAGGGACAGCAAGATCCTACGAGCAGTACTTC. The V call is TRBV5-1, the J call TRBJ2-7; 7 bases line up with TRBD1. The V segment lost 4 bases and the J segment 1 base; nucleotides outside the gene matches: 8. The CDR3 has 15 residues. In germline, CDR1 is SGHRS, CDR2 YFSETQ.

The chain recombines TRBV6-5 with TRBJ1-5; D is perhaps TRBD1 (5 bases). The V gene lost 7 bases and the J gene lost 1 base, with 17 bases spanning the gap. From germline, CDR1 is MNHEY and CDR2 SVGAGI. CDR3 length equals 16 residues. The CDR3: CASTYGGGVSNQPQHF. As DNA, the CDR3 is TGTGCCAGCACTTATGGTGGGGGGGTCAGCAATCAGCCCCAGCATTTT.

This chain links TRBV6-2 or TRBV6-3 with TRBJ1-1; D gene uncertain. The germline gives CDR1 MNHEY, CDR2 SVGEGT. V gave up 6 bases and J gave up 2 bases, with 7 bases separating them. This CDR3 contains 12 residues. The CDR3 reads CASSRLNTEAFF. CDR3 DNA sequence: TGTGCCAGCAGCCGACTTAACACTGAAGCTTTCTTT.

This clone was seen a few times. This chain joins TRBV5-1 and TRBJ2-7, with TRBD1 as a possible D gene (6 bases). There are 13 residues in the CDR3. From germline, CDR1 is SGHRS and CDR2 YFSETQ. V lost 2 bases and J lost 4, with 10 bases in between. CDR3 region: CASSFGQMYEQYF. CDR3 sequence (DNA): TGCGCCAGCAGCTTTGGACAGATGTACGAGCAGTACTTC.

V gene TRBV30 combines with J gene TRBJ1-4, with 7 bases lining up with TRBD1. The CDR3 loop spans 13 amino acids. V shed 4 bases and J 4 bases; nucleotides not matched to a gene: 3. Germline assignment: CDR1 GTSNPN and CDR2 SVGIG (reference sequence). CDR3 region: CAWKQGGNEKLFF. CDR3 sequence (DNA): TGTGCCTGGAAGCAGGGGGGTAATGAAAAACTGTTTTTT. Drawing the rest from reference TRBV30 and TRBJ1-4, the complete variable domain is SQTIHQWPATLVQPVGSPLSLECTVEGTSNPNLYWYRQAAGRGLQLLFYSVGIGQISSEVPQNLSASRPQDRQFILSSKKLLLSDSGFYLCAWKQGGNEKLFFGSGTQLSVL.